This T cell receptor (beta chain) originates from a study of blood T cell repertoires in COVID-19. Background on the study: COVID-19 samples collected from the United States, Italy and Spain covered acute and convalescent phases.

Enrolled through a virtual design, the participants were between roughly 18 and 89 years of age and came from 24 US areas. In the original analysis: The assay estimated nucleated cells by amplifying reference gene primers. Repertoires were generated with immunoSEQ multiplex PCR, while TCRdb's copy carries only in-frame clones and drops some. Clone size and V and J calls were adopted from that table, with D and trimming inferred from the DNA. The table shows 200,000 to 250,000 clones, with approximately 90% occurring only once. This sequence was found in a man aged 30 to 39 who had recovered from COVID-19. Material for sequencing was PBMCs or T cells enriched from blood (not recorded which).

CDR3 in amino acids: CASSYYGGGGEQFF. The CDR3 DNA reads as TGTGCCAGCAGTTACTACGGGGGGGGCGGTGAGCAGTTCTTC. This chain connects TRBV6-2 or TRBV6-3 to TRBJ2-1; 8 bases match TRBD2. Germline assignment: CDR1 MNHEY and CDR2 SVGEGT. The CDR3 has 14 amino acids. Unmatched junction bases numbered 5, after V lost 1 base and J lost 9 bases.